The clone carrying this T cell receptor (beta chain) has just a few counts. Its specificity is unknown. Per the germline V gene, CDR1 is SGHRS and CDR2 is YFSETQ. CDR3 length equals 17 residues. The V end was cut by 0 bases, the J end by 2 bases, with 18 bases between. Researchers took RNA transcripts and amplified the TCR beta CDR3 regions from them. Researchers ran a first-round RT-PCR on the TCR CDR3 using the HTBI primer set. TCRdb reprocessed the multiplex PCR reads with MiXCR, giving one entry per CDR3 protein. The table records approximately 870,000 distinct CDR3 sequences, 35% to 45% of them present only once. The sample originates from a study of T cells in Graves' hyperthyroidism and ophthalmopathy. Patients with uncontrolled infections, other autoimmune diseases, pregnancy or lactation were excluded. Diagnostic assessment was based on clinical symptoms, serum thyroxine and TRAb, thyroid ultrasound and orbital computed tomography.

Findings of the study overall: A model using 13 V-J features told ophthalmopathy apart from stable hyperthyroidism.

This receptor was obtained from a man younger than 35 with Graves' hyperthyroidism. The material sequenced was blood. This chain joins TRBV5-1 and TRBJ2-7; D may correspond to TRBD1 or TRBD2 (5 bases each). The CDR3 loop reads CASSLDITGLEPYEQYF. As DNA, the CDR3 is TGCGCCAGCAGCTTGGATATCACGGGGCTGGAGCCCTACGAGCAGTACTTC.